Below are 18 T cell receptor beta chains sequenced from a single sample in a study of CD8 T cells in ankylosing spondylitis. TCRdb re-analysed the 5' RACE reads in MiXCR, keeping a single row per CDR3 protein. Here the sample spans around 210,000 distinct CDR3 sequences, over 7% being singletons. The sequenced sample was blood, either unsorted or a sorted T cell fraction (not recorded which). These receptors were collected from a female donor with ankylosing spondylitis or in good health (not recorded which).

This sequence joins TRBV5-1 and TRBJ2-1; TRBD1 matches 9 bases. The V gene end was trimmed by 0 bases and the J gene end by 9 bases; junction bases not matched to a gene: 10. From germline, CDR1 is SGHRS and CDR2 YFSETQ. The CDR3 has 16 residues. The CDR3 loop is CASSLGGGQGQAEQFF. The CDR3 region has the DNA TGCGCCAGCAGCTTGGGAGGGGGACAGGGCCAAGCTGAGCAGTTCTTC.

This clonotype was counted many times. This chain links TRBV29-1 with TRBJ2-7; D may correspond to TRBD1 or TRBD2 (5 bases each). This CDR3 is built from 12 residues. V was pared by 2 bases and J by 3 bases, with 8 bases between. From germline, CDR1 is SQVTM and CDR2 ANQGSEA. The DNA for the CDR3 is TGCAGCGTTGAAATGAGGGGCTACGAGCAGTACTTC. Residues: CSVEMRGYEQYF.

The gene calls are TRBV29-1 and TRBJ2-3, with D unclear. The CDR3 spans 17 residues. Germline loops: CDR1 SQVTM, CDR2 ANQGSEA. The CDR3, as DNA: TGCAGAGATATATGCTGCTGTCTTCAGGTTAACACAGATACGCAGTATTTT. Encoded protein: CRDICCCLQVNTDTQYF.

This clonotype has at least ten counts. The chain uses TRBV4-3 and TRBJ2-1, with 9 nucleotides matching TRBD2. Germline CDR1 is LGHNA and CDR2 is YSLEER. This CDR3 spans 13 amino acids. With V trimmed by 3 bases and J by 7 bases, 1 base remained unmatched. CDR3 DNA sequence: TGCGCCAGCAGCCATACTAGCGGGAATGAGCAGTTCTTC. It encodes CASSHTSGNEQFF.

Many counts were recorded for this clonotype. The chain uses TRBV6-5 and TRBJ2-3; 8 nucleotides match TRBD2. The CDR3 runs 14 residues. From germline, CDR1 is MNHEY and CDR2 SVGAGI. V trimming: 7 bases; J trimming: 0 bases; junction bases outside the gene matches: 3. DNA of the CDR3: TGTGCCAGCAAGACTAGCGCTAGCACAGATACGCAGTATTTT. Its protein is CASKTSASTDTQYF.

This clonotype has at least ten counts. The V call is TRBV12-3 or TRBV12-4, the J call TRBJ1-3; 8 bases map to TRBD1. This CDR3 spans 14 amino acids. V lost 4 bases, J lost 4 bases, and 3 bases stayed unmatched. In DNA form, the CDR3 reads TGTGCCAGCAGTTGGACAGGGCAAGGAAACACCATATATTTT. Translation gives CASSWTGQGNTIYF.

This clonotype was detected ten times or more. V usage is TRBV7-2 and J usage is TRBJ2-2, with D perhaps matching TRBD1 (5 bases). Germline values: CDR1 SGHTA, CDR2 FQGNSA. This CDR3 comprises 13 residues. V lost 3 bases and J 6 bases, leaving 8 bases between the germline ends. The CDR3 region has the DNA TGTGCCAGCAGCTTCTTAGGGGCCGGGGAGCTGTTTTTT. It yields the protein CASSFLGAGELFF.

This clonotype was counted at least ten times. V usage is TRBV20-1 and J usage is TRBJ1-4; no clear D gene. Trimming pared 1 base from V and 4 bases from J, leaving 22 bases between. Looked up from germline, CDR1 is DFQATT and CDR2 is SNEGSKA (reference sequence). This CDR3 comprises 18 residues. The CDR3: CSARAHGLAGGNNEKLFF. The CDR3 coding sequence is TGCAGTGCTAGAGCCCACGGCCTGGCGGGCGGAAATAATGAAAAACTGTTTTTT.

This clonotype was picked up many times. This chain connects TRBV29-1 to TRBJ2-2, with D possibly being TRBD2 (6 bases). Germline V gives CDR1 SQVTM, CDR2 ANQGSEA. Trimming took off 7 bases at V and 5 bases at J, with 8 bases between the two ends. This CDR3 is built from 11 residues. The CDR3 sequence is CSGRATGELFF. The CDR3 nucleotides are TGCAGCGGGAGGGCTACCGGGGAGCTGTTTTTT.

The sample holds many counts of this clonotype. The V gene is TRBV12-3 or TRBV12-4, the J gene TRBJ2-5; a possible D gene is TRBD2 (5 bases). The V and J ends lost 6 bases and 4 bases respectively, with 12 bases between them. The CDR3 covers 13 residues. The CDR3 coding sequence is TGTGCCAGCAGCCTCGACTATATAGAGACCCAGTACTTC. Protein: CASSLDYIETQYF.

The table lists this clonotype with many counts. V usage is TRBV12-3 or TRBV12-4 and J usage is TRBJ1-1; D gene ambiguous. V was cut by 2 bases and J by 0 bases, with 13 bases left in between. The CDR3 length is 16 residues. The CDR3 sequence is CASSLYGRNVNTEAFF. In DNA, the CDR3 is TGTGCCAGCAGTTTATACGGGAGGAACGTGAACACTGAAGCTTTCTTT.

V gene TRBV20-1 combines with J gene TRBJ2-5, with 7 nucleotides matching TRBD1. Looked up from germline, CDR1 is DFQATT and CDR2 is SNEGSKA (reference sequence). This CDR3 spans 15 amino acids. With 5 bases clipped from V and 2 bases from J, the junction kept 11 bases outside the gene matches. CDR3: CSAVGFGTEQETQYF. The CDR3, as DNA: TGCAGTGCTGTCGGCTTCGGGACAGAACAAGAGACCCAGTACTTC.

At least ten counts were recorded for this clonotype. The CDR3 spells CASSLEPRGEQFF. DNA of the CDR3: TGTGCCAGCAGCTTGGAGCCGCGCGGTGAGCAGTTCTTC. J is TRBJ2-1 and V is TRBV5-5; no clear D. Trimming pared 0 bases from V and 9 bases from J, leaving 10 bases between. Germline lookup yields CDR1 SGHKS and CDR2 YYEKEE (reference sequence). The CDR3 is 13 amino acids.

This clonotype was seen many times. The chain employs TRBV7-9 and TRBJ2-5, with TRBD2 matching over 13 bases. The V segment lost 3 bases and the J segment 3 bases; nucleotides outside the gene matches: 4. The CDR3 runs to 16 residues. The germline V gene has CDR1 SEHNR and CDR2 FQNEAQ (reference sequence). The CDR3 reads CASSFSGTSGKETQYF. CDR3 sequence (DNA): TGTGCCAGCAGCTTCTCCGGGACTAGCGGGAAAGAGACCCAGTACTTC.

V and J are TRBV11-3 and TRBJ1-1, with D maybe TRBD1 (6 bases). With 2 bases removed from V and 0 bases from J, the gap between germline ends came to 13 bases. The germline gives CDR1 SGHNT, CDR2 YENEEA. The CDR3 consists of 16 residues. The CDR3 spells CASSLSTGRMNTEAFF. CDR3 nucleotides: TGTGCCAGCAGCTTATCGACAGGCCGAATGAACACTGAAGCTTTCTTT.

This clonotype was observed many times. In DNA, the CDR3 is TGCAGTGCTAGAGATTTGGACAGCCCCAATGAGCAGTTCTTC. Protein product: CSARDLDSPNEQFF. V usage is TRBV20-1 and J usage is TRBJ2-1, with D perhaps matching TRBD1 (6 bases). Germline CDR1 and CDR2: DFQATT and SNEGSKA (reference sequence). V gave up 0 bases and J gave up 6 bases, with 12 bases separating them. CDR3 length: 14 amino acids.

This clonotype was seen ten or more times. V is TRBV7-9 and J is TRBJ1-5; D gene uncertain. The CDR3 covers 15 residues. CDR1 SEHNR and CDR2 FQNEAQ come from the germline V gene (reference sequence). V was shortened by 3 bases and J by 2 bases, with 11 bases between the two germline ends. Here the CDR3 DNA reads TGTGCCAGCAGCTTGGAGGGAGCGGGCAATCAGCCCCAGCATTTT. The encoded protein is CASSLEGAGNQPQHF.

This rearrangement joins TRBV7-9 to TRBJ1-1, with a possible D match to TRBD1 (5 bases). V lost 2 bases and J lost 3, with 16 bases in between. This CDR3 is built from 16 residues. Germline CDR1 reads SEHNR; CDR2 reads FQNEAQ (reference sequence). The CDR3 sequence: CASSLSWDGSDTEAFF. CDR3 nucleotides: TGTGCCAGCAGCTTAAGTTGGGACGGGAGCGACACTGAAGCTTTCTTT.